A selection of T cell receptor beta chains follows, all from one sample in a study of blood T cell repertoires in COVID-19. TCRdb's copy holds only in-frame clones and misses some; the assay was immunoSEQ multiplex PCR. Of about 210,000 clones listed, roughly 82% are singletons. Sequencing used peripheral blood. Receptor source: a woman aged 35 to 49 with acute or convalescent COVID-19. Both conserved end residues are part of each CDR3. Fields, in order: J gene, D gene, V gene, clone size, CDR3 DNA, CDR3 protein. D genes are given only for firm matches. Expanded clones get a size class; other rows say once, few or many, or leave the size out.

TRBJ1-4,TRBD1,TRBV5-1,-,TGCGCCAGCAGCGGAACAGGGGGCGGTGGTGAAAAACTGTTTTTT,CASSGTGGGGEKLFF
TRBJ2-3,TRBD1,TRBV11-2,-,TGTGCCAGCAGCCGACAGGGTCTAGGGACAGATACGCAGTATTTT,CASSRQGLGTDTQYF
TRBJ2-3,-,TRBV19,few,TGTGCCAGTAATAGGGGGACCTCCACAGATACGCAGTATTTT,CASNRGTSTDTQYF
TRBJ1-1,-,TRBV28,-,TGTGCCAGCAGTTTATTCGGTGGCAGGGTTAGAGCTTTCTTT,CASSLFGGRVRAFF
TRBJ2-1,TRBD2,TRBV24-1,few,TGTGCCACCAGTGATCCGAAACGTCCGGGACTAGCCAACAATGAGCAGTTCTTC,CATSDPKRPGLANNEQFF
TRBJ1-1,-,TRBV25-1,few,TGTGCCAGCACTCTCGGGGGGTTGGCTGAAGCTTTCTTT,CASTLGGLAEAFF
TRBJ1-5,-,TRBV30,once,TGTGCCTGGAGTGCCTCTCGGGGGGGCCGCCAGCCCCAGCATTTT,CAWSASRGGRQPQHF
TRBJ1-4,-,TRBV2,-,TGTGCCAGCAATTTCAGGGGAGATAATGAAAAACTGTTTTTT,CASNFRGDNEKLFF
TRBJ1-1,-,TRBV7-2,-,TGTGCCGAAGGGGAGGGTTTGGGTCGTGAAGCTTTCTTT,CAEGEGLGREAFF
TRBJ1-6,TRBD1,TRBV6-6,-,TGTGCCAGCAGTTACGCGGACAGGCCGTTTTCACCCCTCCACTTT,CASSYADRPFSPLHF
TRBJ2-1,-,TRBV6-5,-,TGTGCCAGCAGTTACTCGCTAGCGAGGAATGAGCAGTTCTTC,CASSYSLARNEQFF
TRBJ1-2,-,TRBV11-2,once,TGTGCCAGCAGCTTAGACACAGGACGAAGGGGTGGCTACACCTTC,CASSLDTGRRGGYTF
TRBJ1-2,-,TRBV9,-,TGTGCCAGCAGCGACCAGGGGGGCTACACCTTC,CASSDQGGYTF
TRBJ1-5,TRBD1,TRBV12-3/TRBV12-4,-,TGTGCCAGCAGTTTGACAGGGATGCAGCCCCAGCATTTT,CASSLTGMQPQHF
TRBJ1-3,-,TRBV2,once,TGTGCCAGCACTAACCGGCAGGGCCCCTCTGGAAACACCATATATTTT,CASTNRQGPSGNTIYF
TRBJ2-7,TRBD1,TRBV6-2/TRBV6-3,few,TGTGCCAGCAGTTGGGGACAGGGGACCTACGAGCAGTACTTC,CASSWGQGTYEQYF
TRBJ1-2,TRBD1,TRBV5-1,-,TGCGCCAGCAGTTCGGGACAGGCTCACTATGGCTACACCTTC,CASSSGQAHYGYTF
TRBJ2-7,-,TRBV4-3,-,TGCGCCAGCAGCCAAGATGGGCGGGGCGAGCAGTACTTC,CASSQDGRGEQYF
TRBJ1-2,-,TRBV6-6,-,TGTGCCGGTAGACAGCGCGATGACTATGGCTACACCTTC,CAGRQRDDYGYTF
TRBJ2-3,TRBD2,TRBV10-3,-,TGTGCCATCAGTGAGAGACTAGCGGGGGATCCCCAGGGCACAGATACGCAGTATTTT,CAISERLAGDPQGTDTQYF
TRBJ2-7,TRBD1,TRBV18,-,TGTGCCAGCTCACCACCTCCGGGACAGGGATTCCACGAGCAGTACTTC,CASSPPPGQGFHEQYF
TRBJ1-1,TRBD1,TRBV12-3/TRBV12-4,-,TGTGCCAGCAGTGAGACAGGGGACACTGAAGCTTTCTTT,CASSETGDTEAFF
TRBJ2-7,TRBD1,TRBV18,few,TGTGCCAGCTCACCAGGACAGGGAACCTACTACGAGCAGTACTTC,CASSPGQGTYYEQYF
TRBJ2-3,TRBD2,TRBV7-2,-,TGTGCCAGCAGCTCCCTCCGGGGGGGAAATACGCAGTATTTT,CASSSLRGGNTQYF
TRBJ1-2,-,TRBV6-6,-,TGTGCCACAGGGGCGAATGGCTACACCTTC,CATGANGYTF
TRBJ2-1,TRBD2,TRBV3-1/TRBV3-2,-,TGTGCCAGCAGCCAAGGGCGGGGGGGCCGGCGGGATGAGCAGTTCTTC,CASSQGRGGRRDEQFF
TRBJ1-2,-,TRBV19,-,TGTGCCAGTCGCACGACGGGGGAGTCCTATGGCTACACCTTC,CASRTTGESYGYTF
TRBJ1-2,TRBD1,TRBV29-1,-,TGCAGCGTTGAAGCAGGGGGCGCTGGCTATGGCTACACCTTC,CSVEAGGAGYGYTF
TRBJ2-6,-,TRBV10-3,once,TGTGCCATCAGTGTACAACCTGGGGCCAACGTCCTGACTTTC,CAISVQPGANVLTF
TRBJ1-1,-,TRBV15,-,TGTGCCACCAGCATGAACGGGATCCTGAACACTGAAGCTTTCTTT,CATSMNGILNTEAFF
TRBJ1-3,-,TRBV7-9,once,TGTGCCAGCCGGGTGTTTTCTGGAAACACCATATATTTT,CASRVFSGNTIYF
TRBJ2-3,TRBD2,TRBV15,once,TGTGCCACCAGCAGAGATCCCGGGAGGGATACGCAGTATTTT,CATSRDPGRDTQYF
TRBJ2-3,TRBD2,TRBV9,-,TGTGCCAGCAGCGTGGGGACTAGCGTGGATACGCAGTATTTT,CASSVGTSVDTQYF
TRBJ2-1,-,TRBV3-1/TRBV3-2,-,TGTGCCAGCAGCCAAGGACTTCGCGGGGACAATGAGCAGTTCTTC,CASSQGLRGDNEQFF
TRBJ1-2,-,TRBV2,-,TGTGCCAGCAGTGTGATAGTAGTTACCTATGGCTACACCTTC,CASSVIVVTYGYTF
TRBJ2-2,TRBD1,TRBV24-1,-,TGTGCCACCAGTGACCTAAGACAGGGGCAGACCGGGGAGCTGTTTTTT,CATSDLRQGQTGELFF
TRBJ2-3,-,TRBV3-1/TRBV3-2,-,TGTGCCAGCAGCCATCGAGGTGGCTCGACAGATACGCAGTATTTT,CASSHRGGSTDTQYF
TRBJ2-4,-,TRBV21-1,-,TGTGCCAGCCCCAAAGAGGGAGGGGAAATGGTAACGAACATTCAGTACTTC,CASPKEGGEMVTNIQYF
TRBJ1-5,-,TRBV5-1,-,TGCGCCAGCAGCTTGAAGGCAGGGCCGAATCAGCCCCAGCATTTT,CASSLKAGPNQPQHF
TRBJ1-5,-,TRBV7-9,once,TGTGCCAGCAGCTTAAACTTAGCCAATCAGCCCCAGCATTTT,CASSLNLANQPQHF
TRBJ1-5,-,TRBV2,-,TGTGCCAGCAGTGAATTGGGGCCAGGCGATAATCAGCCCCAGCATTTT,CASSELGPGDNQPQHF
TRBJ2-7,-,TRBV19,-,TGTGCCAGTAGTGTCTCCGGAGACTACGAGCAGTACTTC,CASSVSGDYEQYF
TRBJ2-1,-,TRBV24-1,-,TGTGCCACCAGTGACCCGGATTTTGTACAGGCCAATGAGCAGTTCTTC,CATSDPDFVQANEQFF
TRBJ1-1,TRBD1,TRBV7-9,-,TGTGCCACCGCGGACAGGGGAGGCACTGAAGCTTTCTTT,CATADRGGTEAFF